These 2 T cell receptor beta chains share one sample of origin, sequenced in a study of molecular identifiers for immune sequencing clone quantification. MiXCR, applied by TCRdb to the PCR reads, yields one record per CDR3 protein. The sample includes tens of thousands of distinct CDR3 sequences, approximately 18% of them seen just once. Sample: naive CD8+ T cells from blood, with Jurkat cell RNA spiked in. Subset indicated: FACS-sorted CD8+CD4-CCR7+CD45RA+ naive T cells. The receptors stem from a human donor in good health. Some libraries in this study had Jurkat cell RNA spiked in.

This clonotype has at least ten counts. The chain uses TRBV3-1 and TRBJ2-7, with D tentatively TRBD1 or TRBD2 (5 bases each). The ends were cut back, 3 bases at V and 3 bases at J, with 12 bases in the middle. The CDR3 is 14 residues long. CDR1 is LGHDT and CDR2 is YNNKEL in the germline V gene (reference sequence). This CDR3 is CASSHGTGFYEQYF. The DNA of the CDR3 is TGTGCCAGCAGCCACGGGACGGGTTTCTACGAGCAGTACTTC.

The sample holds many counts of this clonotype. The chain couples TRBV10-2 to TRBJ2-5; TRBD2 matches at 8 bases. Losses at the gene ends were 7 bases for V and 4 bases for J; bases not matched to a gene: 11. The CDR3 spans 15 residues. Germline V gene lookup returns CDR1 WSHSY and CDR2 SAAADI. The CDR3 is CASKESGSFGETQYF. Written as DNA, the CDR3 is TGCGCCAGCAAAGAGAGCGGGAGTTTCGGAGAGACCCAGTACTTC.